A selection of T cell receptor beta chains follows, all from one sample in a study of response to subunit inactivated influenza vaccine. TCRdb re-called the RT-PCR reads through MiXCR, storing one row per CDR3 protein. The sample holds 500,000 to 600,000 distinct CDR3 sequences, 12% seen once. Sequenced here: PBMCs from blood, sampled on the day of vaccination. These receptors were obtained from a man aged 50 to 60 who received an inactivated influenza vaccine. Each CDR3 is given with its conserved first and last residue. Each record gives: V gene, D gene, CDR3 protein. A D gene is named only where the DNA matches it firmly.

V: TRBV7-2; D: TRBD2; CDR3: CASSLTGAGGGRQTQYF
V: TRBV5-1; D: TRBD2; CDR3: CATATSGTYNEQFF
V: TRBV11-2; D: .; CDR3: CASSPSGRLLSSYNEQFF
V: TRBV14; D: TRBD2; CDR3: CASSQLAGGGNEQFF
V: TRBV20-1; D: .; CDR3: CSAPMRTDEQFF
V: TRBV9; D: TRBD2; CDR3: CASSPRLVAGGYNEQFF
V: TRBV20-1; D: .; CDR3: CSARGQTTYEQYF
V: TRBV28; D: .; CDR3: CAGGRGTDTQYF
V: TRBV15; D: TRBD2; CDR3: CATSRDYPAGGPFETQYF
V: TRBV7-2; D: .; CDR3: CASSPQSGLLQETQYF
V: TRBV6-1; D: .; CDR3: CASNIATGGEQYF
V: TRBV7-9; D: .; CDR3: CATRTASGHEQFF
V: TRBV29-1; D: .; CDR3: CSVELNRSGYEQYF
V: TRBV5-1; D: TRBD1; CDR3: CASSTGQGLHEQYF
V: TRBV7-8; D: .; CDR3: CASSLVKQFLSSEQFF
V: TRBV11-2; D: TRBD1; CDR3: CASSLASTGDTGELFF
V: TRBV27; D: TRBD1; CDR3: CASSLSAQGQVGSEQYF
V: TRBV5-1; D: .; CDR3: CASSLYSRGSNTEAFF
V: TRBV7-2; D: .; CDR3: CASSLARPDSLSSYNEQFF
V: TRBV5-1; D: .; CDR3: CASSDLGQNTDTQYF
V: TRBV7-9; D: .; CDR3: CASSYLGSGNTEAFF
V: TRBV5-5; D: TRBD1; CDR3: CASSRDREGFRSQHF
V: TRBV6-2/TRBV6-3; D: TRBD2; CDR3: CASSYDPIRAGGYEQYF
V: TRBV3-1; D: .; CDR3: CASSLGYVVRETQYF
V: TRBV29-1; D: .; CDR3: CSVGQQGNTGELFF
V: TRBV10-3; D: TRBD1; CDR3: CAIRPGTEPYEQYF
V: TRBV19; D: .; CDR3: CASSYRGDEQFF
V: TRBV7-2; D: .; CDR3: CASSLRGSAGEQYF
V: TRBV6-5; D: .; CDR3: CASSYSFPRDTQYF
V: TRBV29-1; D: .; CDR3: CSVELLAGGYYEQYF
V: TRBV5-6; D: TRBD1; CDR3: CASSVGQATYEQYF
V: TRBV20-1; D: TRBD1; CDR3: CSATGTGGADQPQHF
V: TRBV20-1; D: .; CDR3: CSAVPMSGELFF
V: TRBV5-1; D: .; CDR3: CASSSGTPYNEQFF
V: TRBV5-1; D: .; CDR3: CASTLSGTDIQYF
V: TRBV29-1; D: .; CDR3: CSVGVGGAGTQYF
V: TRBV3-1; D: .; CDR3: CASSQGAREQYF
V: TRBV7-9; D: .; CDR3: CASRNRADIQYF
V: TRBV20-1; D: .; CDR3: CSARDRRRTSTDTQYF
V: TRBV9; D: .; CDR3: CASSVTDSTDTQYF
V: TRBV20-1; D: .; CDR3: CSARSLAYTGELFF
V: TRBV7-2; D: .; CDR3: CASSNDRRYGYTF
V: TRBV20-1; D: TRBD1; CDR3: CSATTPGTAPYEQYF
V: TRBV5-1; D: .; CDR3: CASSKGRTPGTDTQYF
V: TRBV7-2; D: .; CDR3: CASSPNGSLRRSPLHF
V: TRBV20-1; D: .; CDR3: CSAQGDGYTF
V: TRBV28; D: .; CDR3: CASMRGGRSYEQYF
V: TRBV20-1; D: .; CDR3: CSARDPGHNEQFF
V: TRBV7-2; D: TRBD2; CDR3: CASSLWGLAENTGELFF
V: TRBV12-3/TRBV12-4; D: .; CDR3: CASSPTLNTEAFF
V: TRBV29-1; D: TRBD1; CDR3: CSVRQGRETQYF
V: TRBV7-6; D: TRBD2; CDR3: CASSLARTSGGGYEQFF
V: TRBV14; D: .; CDR3: CASRLDGAFGELFF
V: TRBV20-1; D: TRBD2; CDR3: CSAISSGNPFDWRQYF
V: TRBV4-3; D: TRBD2; CDR3: CASSQDGRGGVEQYF